This T cell receptor beta chain appears in the sequencing data of a study of blood T cell repertoires in COVID-19 (dated by TCRdb to about 2020). In the study overall: The collaborator samples originated in the United States, Italy and Spain and spanned the acute and convalescent phases of COVID-19. The material from the prospective study consisted of cDNA or gDNA derived from T cells, B-cell-depleted T cells, or PBMCs. The dataset comprised deeply sampled blood TCRbeta repertoires from subjects exposed to, actively infected with, or recovered from COVID-19. The repertoires were released in a freely available public database meant as a resource for research on the immune response to SARS-CoV-2. The samples were drawn from the first 160 participants of the ongoing ImmuneRACE study and from 1,254 subjects provided by 6 global collaborators. Sample metadata almost always included a de-identified subject ID, COVID-19 status, age in years and sex. Where available, HLA class I and class II types were obtained from metadata supplied by the sample provider rather than from assay-based typing.

Turning to this clone: The antigen it recognizes is unknown. No base quality information exists; no much larger clone differs at one position. The identical CDR3 is also encoded by other nucleotide sequences in the sample.

Participants in the prospective study were aged about 18 to 95 years, lived in under 30 United States geographic areas, and enrolled through a virtual design. Cohort assignment in the prospective study relied on participant-reported clinical history from a screening survey and a study questionnaire. Exposed participants had been in contact, within 2 weeks of entering the study, with a person who had a PCR-confirmed or clinician-diagnosed case of COVID-19. In the prospective study, whole blood, serum and a nasopharyngeal or oropharyngeal swab were collected from each participant by mobile phlebotomists. Over a roughly 2-month period, participants in the prospective study had the option of providing additional blood draws and questionnaires. Before DNA extraction, blood samples from the prospective study were shipped at room temperature or frozen. The germline V gene encodes CDR1 MRHNA and CDR2 SNTAGT. Trimming takes 3 bases from V and 1 base from J, and the germline ends sit 9 bases apart. From the cysteine through the phenylalanine, the CDR3 covers 14 amino acids. Only the CDR3 DNA stays, 42 bases, in frame from base 1.

The immunoSEQ Assay, a bias-controlled multiplex PCR, was used to amplify TCRbeta CDR3 regions from genomic DNA. The paper's data handling went like this. Within the assay, amplification of reference gene primers was used to estimate how many nucleated cells each sample contained. Sequence reads were collapsed and filtered to measure the absolute abundance of every unique TCRbeta CDR3 rearrangement. For each sample, productive Simpson clonality was calculated as the square root of Simpson's diversity index over productive rearrangements. TCRdb obtained this table from immuneACCESS and retained in-frame rearrangements with V and J assigned. These tables miss some clones; where compared with another copy, unresolved V genes account for less than half of the shortfall, and the remainder is unexplained. That table is the source of V, J and clone size, and D and trimming were worked out from the DNA. In this sample the table shows 250,000 or so clones, 80% to 90% of which occur a single time. The ten largest clones capture under 7% of the sample.

Overall study results and their limits: The amount of clinical and demographic metadata varied by source and participant and was provided uncurated.

The origin of this receptor is a woman aged 45-60 years who had been exposed to COVID-19. The sequenced material came from PBMCs or T cells enriched from blood (not recorded which). The rearrangement joined TRBV6-4 to TRBJ1-1, and perhaps TRBD1 as D gene, on 5 matching bases. The nucleotide sequence reads as follows: TGTGCCAGCAGTGAATCGGGGGAGAACACTGAAGCTTTCTTT. This encodes CASSESGENTEAFF.